This T cell receptor beta chain was identified during a study of control samples from healthy donors and cancer patients. Sequenced by immunoSEQ multiplex PCR; TCRdb stores in-frame clones only, minus some. The sample contains about 110,000 clones, more than 85% of which appear only once. This clonotype originated in a woman in her 50s in good health. Source material: blood.

CDR3 protein: CAWSPTLATGETQYF. CDR3 DNA: TGTGCCTGGAGTCCGACCCTAGCGACCGGGGAGACCCAGTACTTC. The chain employs TRBV30 and TRBJ2-5; D is possibly TRBD2 (6 bases). V shed 2 bases and J shed 5 bases, with 18 bases lying between them. The CDR3 sequence is 15 residues long. Germline CDR1 reads GTSNPN; CDR2 reads SVGIG (reference sequence).